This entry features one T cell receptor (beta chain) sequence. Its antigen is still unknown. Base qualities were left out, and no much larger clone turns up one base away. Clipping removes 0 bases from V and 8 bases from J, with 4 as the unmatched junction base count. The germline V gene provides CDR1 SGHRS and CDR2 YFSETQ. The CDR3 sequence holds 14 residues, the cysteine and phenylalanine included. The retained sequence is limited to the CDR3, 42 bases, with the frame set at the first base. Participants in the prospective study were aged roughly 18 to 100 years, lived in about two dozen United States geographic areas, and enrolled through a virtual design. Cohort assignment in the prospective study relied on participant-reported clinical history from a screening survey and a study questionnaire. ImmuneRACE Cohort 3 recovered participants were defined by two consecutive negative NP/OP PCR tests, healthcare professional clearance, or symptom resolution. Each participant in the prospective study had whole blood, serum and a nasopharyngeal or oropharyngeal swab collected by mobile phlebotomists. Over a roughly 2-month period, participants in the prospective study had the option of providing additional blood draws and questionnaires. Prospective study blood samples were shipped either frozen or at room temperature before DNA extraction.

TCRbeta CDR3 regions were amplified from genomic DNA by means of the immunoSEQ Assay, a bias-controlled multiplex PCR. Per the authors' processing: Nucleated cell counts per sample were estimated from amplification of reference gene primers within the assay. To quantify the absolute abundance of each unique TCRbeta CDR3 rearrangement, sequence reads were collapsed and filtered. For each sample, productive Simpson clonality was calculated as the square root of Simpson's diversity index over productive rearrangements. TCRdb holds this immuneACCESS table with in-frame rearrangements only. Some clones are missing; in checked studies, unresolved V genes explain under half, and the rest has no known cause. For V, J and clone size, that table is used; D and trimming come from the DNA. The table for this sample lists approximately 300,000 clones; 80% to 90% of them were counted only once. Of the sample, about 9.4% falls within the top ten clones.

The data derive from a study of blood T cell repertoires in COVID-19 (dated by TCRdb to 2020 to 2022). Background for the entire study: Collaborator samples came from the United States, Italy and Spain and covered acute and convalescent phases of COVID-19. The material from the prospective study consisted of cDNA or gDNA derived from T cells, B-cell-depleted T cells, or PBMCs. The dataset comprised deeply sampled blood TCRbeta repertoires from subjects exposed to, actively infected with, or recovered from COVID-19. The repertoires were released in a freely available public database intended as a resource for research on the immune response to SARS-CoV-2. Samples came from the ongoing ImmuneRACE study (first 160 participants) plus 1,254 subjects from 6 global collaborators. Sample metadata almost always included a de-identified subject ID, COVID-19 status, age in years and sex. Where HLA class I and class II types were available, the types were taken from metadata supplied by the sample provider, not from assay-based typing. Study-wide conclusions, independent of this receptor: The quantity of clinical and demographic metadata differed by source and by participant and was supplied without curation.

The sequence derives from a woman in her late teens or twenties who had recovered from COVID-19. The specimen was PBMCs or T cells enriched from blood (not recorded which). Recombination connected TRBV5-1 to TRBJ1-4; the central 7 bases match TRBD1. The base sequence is TGCGCCAGCAGCTTGGGGACAGGTGGAGAAAAACTGTTTTTT. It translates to CASSLGTGGEKLFF.